These 7 T cell receptor beta chains originate from one sample sequenced in a study of shared clonotypes between healthy human individuals. The naive CD8 population came from CD45RO-negative cells selected for CCR7, without terminally differentiated effector memory CD45RA+ cells. TCRdb's copy holds only in-frame clones and misses some; the assay was immunoSEQ multiplex PCR. The sample holds about 2.1 million clones, around 95% seen once. The sample taken for sequencing was naive CD8+ T cells from PBMCs. Every receptor here comes from a young man in good health. Some clones in this sample may be carry-over from other donors' samples.

A note on this clone: Other DNA sequences of this sample code for an identical CDR3. The chain has TRBV28 and TRBJ2-1; 7 bases map to TRBD2. V gave up 2 bases and J gave up 4 bases; unmatched junction bases: 2. Germline V gives CDR1 MDHEN, CDR2 SYDVKM. The CDR3 length is 14 residues. The CDR3 spells CASSLAGVYNEQFF. CDR3 DNA: TGTGCCAGCAGTTTAGCGGGAGTGTACAATGAGCAGTTCTTC.

This chain joins TRBV28 and TRBJ1-2; 7 bases align to TRBD1. The CDR3 has 15 residues. V lost 7 bases and J lost 6; bases outside the gene matches: 14. The germline V gene encodes CDR1 MDHEN and CDR2 SYDVKM. The CDR3 here is CASNLLGLDRDGYTF. The CDR3 DNA follows: TGTGCCAGCAATCTTCTGGGGCTCGACAGGGATGGCTACACCTTC.

V is TRBV6-5 and J is TRBJ2-7, with D possibly matching TRBD1 (5 bases). V was cut by 5 bases and J by 5 bases, with 16 bases left in between. The germline V gene encodes CDR1 MNHEY and CDR2 SVGAGI. The length of the CDR3 is 14 residues. CDR3 bases: TGTGCCAGCAGTCCCTCTGCAGGGTACGACGAGCAGTACTTC. Translated, it gives CASSPSAGYDEQYF.

The chain has TRBV15 and TRBJ1-4; D is undetermined. Germline-derived CDR1 and CDR2 are LNHNV and YYDKDF (reference sequence). Trimming left V 0 bases short and J 8 bases short, with 13 bases between. This CDR3 region has 15 residues. CDR3 sequence: CATSRERIILEKLFF. CDR3 bases: TGTGCCACCAGCAGAGAGCGGATCATCTTGGAAAAACTGTTTTTT.

In this sample, this clone turned up once. The chain joins TRBV4-1 to TRBJ1-2; D unresolved. This CDR3 is 15 amino acids long. Germline V gives CDR1 MGHRA, CDR2 YSYEKL. Trimming cost V 2 bases and J 0 bases, with 10 bases left between them. CDR3 region: CASSQYQTTNYGYTF. The CDR3 DNA sequence: TGCGCCAGCAGCCAATATCAGACGACTAACTATGGCTACACCTTC.

The J gene is TRBJ1-2, the V gene TRBV14; 7 bases fit TRBD1. This CDR3 spans 14 amino acids. J was trimmed by 8 bases and V by 0 bases; bases with no gene match: 6. Germline V gene sequence: CDR1 SGHDN, CDR2 FVKESK. The CDR3 protein is CASSQERGRLGYTF. The CDR3 DNA reads as TGTGCCAGCAGCCAAGAAAGGGGGCGCTTGGGCTACACCTTC.

The gene calls are TRBV5-5 and TRBJ2-7; 9 bases align to TRBD1. The CDR3 consists of 15 residues. J was trimmed by 5 bases and V by 7 bases; bases with no gene match: 13. Per germline, CDR1 SGHKS and CDR2 YYEKEE (reference sequence). The CDR3 is CASCSEGTGCHEQYF. CDR3 sequence (DNA): TGTGCCAGCTGCTCAGAGGGGACAGGGTGTCACGAGCAGTACTTC.